This T cell receptor beta chain derives from a study of T cell clonality in common variable immunodeficiency. There are many counts of this clone. As yet, its antigen is unknown. The sequence runs out 3 residues before the end of the CDR3; the remainder is reconstructed from the germline J gene. CDR3 length: 15 residues. V lost 3 bases to trimming and J lost 1 base; unmatched junction nucleotides: 6. Germline CDR1 reads SGHDT; CDR2 reads YYEEEE. Sequencing input was equivalent genomic DNA from CVID and controls. TCRdb's copy holds only in-frame clones and misses some; the assay was immunoSEQ multiplex PCR. The record shows roughly 30,000 clones for this sample, with no singletons present. Points from the study as a whole: Authors noted CVID clonality's cause needs subpopulation repertoire sequencing. In common variable immunodeficiency, TCR beta chains reportedly carried fewer deletions and N-nucleotide insertions. Shared TCRbeta clones were fewer between CVID subjects than controls.

Sequencing used peripheral blood mononuclear cells. This TCR derives from a person aged 18 to 69 in good health. V is TRBV5-6 and J is TRBJ1-1; 7 bases line up with TRBD1. Partial CDR3 DNA: TGTGCCAGCAGCTCACCAGGGGGGCCGAACACTGAA. Its protein product is CASSSPGGPNTE. The full CDR3 reads CASSSPGGPNTEAFF.